The clone carrying this T cell receptor (beta chain) was observed a handful of times. Its target is not known. Stability of Graves' hyperthyroidism was defined as absent ophthalmopathy progression within 18 months. The investigators amplified TCR beta CDR3 regions from RNA transcripts. First-round RT-PCR of the TCR CDR3 relied on the HTBI primer set. MiXCR was run by TCRdb on the multiplex PCR reads, yielding one entry per CDR3 protein. Found here are about 400,000 distinct CDR3 sequences, approximately 25% of them singletons; the top ten hold about 70%. The source of the sample is a study of T cells in Graves' hyperthyroidism and ophthalmopathy. As for the study in general: At the time of initial diagnosis and before any treatment, peripheral blood was collected. General study results and limits: The model identified upcoming ophthalmopathy a median approximately 6.4 months ahead of onset.

With 4 bases removed from V and 0 bases from J, the gap between germline ends came to 16 bases. The CDR3 is 16 amino acids. CDR1 and CDR2 (germline): MDHEN, SYDVKM. The TCR sequence derives from a man in his fifties or sixties with Graves' hyperthyroidism. The chain joins TRBV28 to TRBJ2-7, with D unresolved. What was sequenced was blood. The CDR3 DNA follows: TGTGCCAGCAGTTCCCCCAAACAGTTCCTCTCCTACGAGCAGTACTTC. This codes for CASSSPKQFLSYEQYF.